This TCR beta chain was sequenced in a study of STAT5B mutations in CD4+ large granular lymphocyte leukemia. Overall study context: Among healthy controls, a particular HLA allele went with more CDR3 'QG' motifs. Study-wide results and caveats: Higher CD4+ than CD8+ T-LGLL clonality might reflect small sample size. No patients shared main leukemic clonotypes, though 25% to 30% appeared at low frequency elsewhere. 8/27 top patient clones versus 2/35 control clones were TRBV06-family.

Clones were read by immunoSEQ multiplex PCR, and TCRdb kept only the in-frame ones, dropping some. The profile covers around 35,000 clones, with 70% to 90% appearing a single time and around 3.3% taken by the ten largest. J was trimmed by 1 base and V by 4 bases; bases with no gene match: 2. Germline V CDR1 and CDR2: LGHNA, YSLEER. CDR3 length: 14 amino acids. A remark on this clone: Its antigen remains unknown.

The chain carries TRBV4-3 and TRBJ2-5; 8 bases align to TRBD2. The sequencing input was CD4+ T cells from blood buffy coats. The receptor was derived from a human donor in good health. DNA of the CDR3: TGCGCCAGCAGCCCGAGCGGGAGCCAAGAGACCCAGTACTTC. Amino acids: CASSPSGSQETQYF.